One sample yielded the 12 T cell receptor beta chains listed below, sequenced in a study of blood T cell repertoires in COVID-19. Sequencing was performed with immunoSEQ multiplex PCR; in TCRdb, only in-frame clones are kept and a portion is missing. The table lists 75,000 to 100,000 clones, over 65% of them singletons. Sequencing used peripheral blood. All receptors derive from a human donor in a cohort sampled during active COVID-19.

This sequence joins TRBV2 and TRBJ2-3; tentatively, D is TRBD2 (6 bases). V lost 1 base, J lost 0 bases, and 8 bases lay in between. CDR1 and CDR2 (germline): SNHLY, FYNNEI. The CDR3 consists of 15 residues. Here the CDR3 reads CASSEEEGSTDTQYF. CDR3 DNA sequence: TGTGCCAGCAGTGAAGAGGAGGGGAGCACAGATACGCAGTATTTT.

The rearrangement links TRBV6-4 to TRBJ2-3; TRBD1 agrees at 8 bases. The CDR3 is 15 residues long. CDR1 and CDR2 from the germline V gene are MRHNA and SNTAGT. V shed 3 bases and J 2 bases; nucleotides not matched to a gene: 4. The CDR3 loop is CASSEQGGPTDTQYF. The CDR3, as DNA: TGTGCCAGCAGTGAACAGGGGGGCCCCACAGATACGCAGTATTTT.

The genes are TRBV4-1 and TRBJ1-4, with 11 nucleotides matching TRBD1. Trimming took 6 bases from V and 5 from J; bases not matched to a gene: 2. The germline V gene encodes CDR1 MGHRA and CDR2 YSYEKL. This CDR3 contains 14 residues. The CDR3 DNA follows: TGCGCCAGCAGGGACAGGGGGCTGAATGAAAAACTGTTTTTT. It encodes CASRDRGLNEKLFF.

The sample holds many counts of this clone. V gene TRBV7-6 combines with J gene TRBJ2-7, with D perhaps TRBD1 (6 bases). Per the germline V gene, CDR1 is SGHVS and CDR2 is FNYEAQ. The CDR3 has 14 amino acids. V lost 2 bases and J lost 2, with 10 bases in between. CDR3 coding DNA: TGTGCCAGCAGCTTAAGCAGGGGTCCCTACGAGCAGTACTTC. Translation gives CASSLSRGPYEQYF.

This chain uses TRBV5-1 with TRBJ1-1; a possible D gene is TRBD1 (5 bases). The CDR3 is made up of 15 amino acids. Looked up from germline, CDR1 is SGHRS and CDR2 is YFSETQ. Trimming removed 3 bases from V and 3 bases from J, with 15 bases in between. CDR3 nucleotide sequence: TGCGCCAGCAGCTCTCCGACGGCGGGGGACACTGAAGCTTTCTTT. It encodes CASSSPTAGDTEAFF. Filled out from reference TRBV5-1 and TRBJ1-1, the complete variable domain reads KAGVTQTPRYLIKTRGQQVTLSCSPISGHRSVSWYQQTPGQGLQFLFEYFSETQRNKGNFPGRFSGRQFSNSRSEMNVSTLELGDSALYLCASSSPTAGDTEAFFGQGTRLTVV.

The CDR3 sequence is CASSLLGQGYGYTF. The CDR3 DNA is TGCGCCAGCAGCTTGCTGGGACAGGGCTATGGCTACACCTTC. The V gene is TRBV5-1, the J gene TRBJ1-2; 9 bases line up with TRBD1. Germline V CDR1 and CDR2: SGHRS, YFSETQ. V lost 1 base and J lost 4; bases outside the gene matches: 2. The length of the CDR3 is 14 residues.

This sequence joins TRBV19 and TRBJ1-6; D is possibly TRBD1 (5 bases). CDR3 length: 15 residues. Trimming cost V 5 bases and J 10 bases, with 18 bases left between them. Germline V lookup: CDR1 LNHDA, CDR2 SQIVND (reference sequence). Written as DNA, the CDR3 is TGTGCCAGTAGTCCCTCGGGCGGAGGGGAATCACCCCTCCACTTT. It codes for CASSPSGGGESPLHF. Looking up the rest from reference TRBV19 and TRBJ1-6 gives the full variable domain: DGGITQSPKYLFRKEGQNVTLSCEQNLNHDAMYWYRQDPGQGLRLIYYSQIVNDFQKGDIAEGYSVSREKKESFPLTVTSAQKNPTAFYLCASSPSGGGESPLHFGNGTRLTVT.

The genes are TRBV18 and TRBJ2-7, with 14 positions matching TRBD2. Trimming removed 3 bases from V and 4 bases from J; junction bases left unmatched: 2. Germline V gene sequence: CDR1 KGHSH, CDR2 LQKENI. This CDR3 region has 15 residues. The CDR3 loop reads CASSPTSGRDYEQYF. The DNA of the CDR3 is TGTGCCAGCTCACCGACTAGCGGGAGGGATTACGAGCAGTACTTC.

V gene TRBV27 combines with J gene TRBJ2-3, with 12 bases fitting TRBD2. V was pared by 2 bases and J by 9 bases, with 9 bases of the junction left unmatched. The CDR3 has 16 residues. Germline V gene lookup returns CDR1 MNHEY and CDR2 SMNVEV (reference sequence). The CDR3 sequence is CASSLDLAGGPGTQYF. In DNA, the CDR3 is TGTGCCAGCAGTTTAGATCTAGCGGGAGGGCCGGGGACGCAGTATTTT.

V usage is TRBV13 and J usage is TRBJ2-2; 7 bases map to TRBD2. The trim removed 10 bases at V and 4 bases at J, leaving 9 bases unmatched. Germline CDR1 reads PRHDT; CDR2 reads FYEKMQ (reference sequence). The CDR3 runs to 14 residues. This CDR3 is CATKQRDRTGELFF. The CDR3 bases are TGTGCCACCAAACAGCGGGACCGCACCGGGGAGCTGTTTTTT.

This chain joins TRBV19 and TRBJ1-2; no firm D call. The germline gives CDR1 LNHDA, CDR2 SQIVND (reference sequence). Between the trimmed V and J ends, which lost 7 bases and 7 bases, there was a span of 16 bases. The CDR3 contains 13 residues. DNA for the CDR3: TGTGCCAGTAACAATCGGGTACGGGGTGGCTACACCTTC. Protein sequence: CASNNRVRGGYTF.

This chain links TRBV11-2 with TRBJ2-3; 13 bases fit TRBD2. The CDR3 length is 17 residues. After removal of 3 bases from V and 1 base from J, the junction contained 4 bases not matched to a gene. The germline V gene encodes CDR1 SGHAT and CDR2 FQNNGV. CDR3 DNA sequence: TGTGCCAGCAGCTTTCGACTAGCGGGAGGTGGCACAGATACGCAGTATTTT. Translating it yields CASSFRLAGGGTDTQYF.